This T cell receptor (beta chain) is drawn from a study of blood T cell repertoires in COVID-19. Study as a whole: The United States, Italy and Spain provided the acute and convalescent COVID-19 samples. Nucleic acid was either cDNA or gDNA, and it came from T cells, B-cell-depleted T cells, or PBMCs.

V gave up 4 bases and J gave up 0 bases; unmatched junction bases: 3. Germline CDR1 reads SNHLY; CDR2 reads FYNNEI. There are 17 residues in the CDR3. This clone has only one observation. Libraries were prepared by immunoSEQ multiplex PCR; TCRdb keeps only in-frame clonotypes and omits some of them. Counted here are some 81,000 clones, 90% to 95% occurring once; the ten biggest clones make up roughly 4.7%. V is TRBV2 and J is TRBJ2-3; 14 bases fit TRBD2. The origin of this receptor is a human donor with active COVID-19. The donor label of this sample is uncertain. Sequenced input: peripheral blood. DNA for the CDR3: TGTGCCAGCAGTGCGGGGACTAGCGGGAGTAGCACAGATACGCAGTATTTT. This gives the protein CASSAGTSGSSTDTQYF. Full variable domain (outside the CDR3, taken from reference TRBV2 and TRBJ2-3): EPEVTQTPSHQVTQMGQEVILRCVPISNHLYFYWYRQILGQKVEFLVSFYNNEISEKSEIFDDQFSVERPDGSNFTLKIRSTKLEDSAMYFCASSAGTSGSSTDTQYFGPGTRLTVL.